What follows describes a single TCR beta chain. Its antigen is undetermined. With 60 Vbeta and 13 Jbeta primers, the PCR was carried out. TCRdb's copy holds only in-frame clones and misses some; the assay was immunoSEQ multiplex PCR. The table shows roughly 160,000 clones, with approximately 77% occurring only once. The data were taken from a study of cytomegalovirus exposure and HLA in healthy donors. Turning to the study itself: T cells numbering around 190 million yielded roughly 120 million unique TCR beta sequences in an earlier analysis. Study observations and caveats: Later on, an analysis showed TCR association rates differing by HLA locus, with DRB1 the most and HLA-C the fewest. Owing to their indistinguishability, certain V segments, notably TRBV6-2 and TRBV6-3, were excluded.

This CDR3 region has 15 residues. Trimming took 8 bases from V and 0 from J, leaving 16 bases between them. Germline V gene lookup returns CDR1 MRHNA and CDR2 SNTAGT. There were likely unrecorded immune exposures, though donors were nominally healthy when sampled. Material: PBMCs. The chain is built from TRBV6-4 and TRBJ1-2; D is uncertain. The source is a female donor in good health and CMV-seronegative. CDR3 protein: CASPWSSQANYGYTF. The CDR3 nucleotides are TGTGCCAGCCCTTGGTCGAGCCAGGCTAACTATGGCTACACCTTC.